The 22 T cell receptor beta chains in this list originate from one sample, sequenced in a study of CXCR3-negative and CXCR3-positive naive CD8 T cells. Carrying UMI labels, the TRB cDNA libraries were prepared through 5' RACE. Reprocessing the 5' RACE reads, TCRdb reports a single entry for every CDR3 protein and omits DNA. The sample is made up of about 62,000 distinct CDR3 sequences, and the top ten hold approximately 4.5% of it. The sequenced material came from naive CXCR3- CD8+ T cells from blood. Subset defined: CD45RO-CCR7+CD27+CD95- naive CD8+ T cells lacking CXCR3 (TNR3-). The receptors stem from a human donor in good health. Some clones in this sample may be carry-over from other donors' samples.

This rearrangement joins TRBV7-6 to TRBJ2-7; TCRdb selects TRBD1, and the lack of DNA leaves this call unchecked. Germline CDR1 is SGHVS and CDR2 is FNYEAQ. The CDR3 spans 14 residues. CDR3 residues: CASSAGQAPYEQYF.

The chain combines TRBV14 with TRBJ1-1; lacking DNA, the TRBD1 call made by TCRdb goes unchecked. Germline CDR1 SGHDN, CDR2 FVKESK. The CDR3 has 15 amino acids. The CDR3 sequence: CASSQIQGGDTEAFF.

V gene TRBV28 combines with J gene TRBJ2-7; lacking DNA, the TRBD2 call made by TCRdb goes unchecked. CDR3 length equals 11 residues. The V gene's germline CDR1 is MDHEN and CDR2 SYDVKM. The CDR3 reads CASSPAREQYF.

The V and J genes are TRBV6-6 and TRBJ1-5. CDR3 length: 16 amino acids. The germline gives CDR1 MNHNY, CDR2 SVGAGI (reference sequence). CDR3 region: CASSPKGLQRDQPQHF.

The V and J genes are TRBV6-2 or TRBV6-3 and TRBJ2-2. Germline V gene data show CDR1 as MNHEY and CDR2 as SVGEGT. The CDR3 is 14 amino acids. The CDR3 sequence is CASSWKPETGELFF.

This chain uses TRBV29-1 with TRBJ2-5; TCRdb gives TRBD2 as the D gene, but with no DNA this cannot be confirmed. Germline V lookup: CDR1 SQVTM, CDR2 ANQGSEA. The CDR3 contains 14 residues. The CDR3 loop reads CSVPPAAVQEAQYF.

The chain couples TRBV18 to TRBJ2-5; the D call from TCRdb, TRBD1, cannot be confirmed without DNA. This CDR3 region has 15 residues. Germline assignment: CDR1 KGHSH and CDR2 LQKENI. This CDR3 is CASSPDRYHQETQYF.

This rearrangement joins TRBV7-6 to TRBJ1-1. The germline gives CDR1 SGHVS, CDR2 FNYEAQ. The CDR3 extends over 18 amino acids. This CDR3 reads CASSSLLRDPLMNTEAFF.

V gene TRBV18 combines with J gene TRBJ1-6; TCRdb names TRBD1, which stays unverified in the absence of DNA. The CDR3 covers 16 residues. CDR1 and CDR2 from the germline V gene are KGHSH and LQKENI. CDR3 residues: CASSPPDHRTNSPLHF.

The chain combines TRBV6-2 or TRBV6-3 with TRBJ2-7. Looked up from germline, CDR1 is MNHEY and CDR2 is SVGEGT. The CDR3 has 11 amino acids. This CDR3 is CASSISYEQYF.

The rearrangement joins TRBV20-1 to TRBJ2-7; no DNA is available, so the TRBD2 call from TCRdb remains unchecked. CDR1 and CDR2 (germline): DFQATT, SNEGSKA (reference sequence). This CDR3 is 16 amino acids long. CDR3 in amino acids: CSARDRGLALINEQYF.

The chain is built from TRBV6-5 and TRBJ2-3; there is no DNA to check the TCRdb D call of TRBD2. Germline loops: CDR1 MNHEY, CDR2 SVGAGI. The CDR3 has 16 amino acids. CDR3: CASSAGLAGATDTQYF.

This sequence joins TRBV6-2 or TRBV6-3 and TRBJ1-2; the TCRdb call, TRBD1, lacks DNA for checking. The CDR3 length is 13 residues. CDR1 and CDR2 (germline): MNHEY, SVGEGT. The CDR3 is CASTTSTDYGYTF.

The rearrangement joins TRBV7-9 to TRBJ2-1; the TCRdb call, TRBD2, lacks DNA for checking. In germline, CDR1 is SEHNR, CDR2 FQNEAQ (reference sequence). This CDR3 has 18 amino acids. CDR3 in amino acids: CASSLEVVATSGTNEQFF.

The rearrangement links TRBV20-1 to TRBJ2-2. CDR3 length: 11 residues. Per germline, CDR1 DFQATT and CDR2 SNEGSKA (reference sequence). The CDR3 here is CSAINTGELFF.

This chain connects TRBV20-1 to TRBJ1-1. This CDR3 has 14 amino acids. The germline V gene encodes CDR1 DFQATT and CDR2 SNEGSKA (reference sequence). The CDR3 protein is CSAVRIQGYTEAFF.

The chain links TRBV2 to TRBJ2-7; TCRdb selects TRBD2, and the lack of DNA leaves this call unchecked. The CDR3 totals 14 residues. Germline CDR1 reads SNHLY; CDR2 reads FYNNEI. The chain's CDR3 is CASSGAGYSYEQYF.

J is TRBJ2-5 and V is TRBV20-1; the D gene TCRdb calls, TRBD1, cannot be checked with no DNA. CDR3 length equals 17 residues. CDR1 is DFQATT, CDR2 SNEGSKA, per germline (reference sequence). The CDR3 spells CSARDPLAGPTVETQYF.

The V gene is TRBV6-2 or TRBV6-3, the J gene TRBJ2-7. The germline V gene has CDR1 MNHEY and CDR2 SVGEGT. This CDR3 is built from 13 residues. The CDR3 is CASSPRGTYEQYF.

CDR3 region: CSARAVRGHYGYTF. This chain links TRBV20-1 with TRBJ1-2. The CDR3 extends over 14 amino acids. The germline gives CDR1 DFQATT, CDR2 SNEGSKA (reference sequence).

The CDR3 here is CSASLTSGSVNEQFF. This chain uses TRBV20-1 with TRBJ2-1; TCRdb's D call, TRBD2, is unchecked because there is no DNA. Per germline, CDR1 DFQATT and CDR2 SNEGSKA (reference sequence). The CDR3 has 15 residues.

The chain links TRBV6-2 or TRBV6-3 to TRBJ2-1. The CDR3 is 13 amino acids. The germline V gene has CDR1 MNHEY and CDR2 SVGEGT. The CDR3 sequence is CASSYSAYNEQFF.